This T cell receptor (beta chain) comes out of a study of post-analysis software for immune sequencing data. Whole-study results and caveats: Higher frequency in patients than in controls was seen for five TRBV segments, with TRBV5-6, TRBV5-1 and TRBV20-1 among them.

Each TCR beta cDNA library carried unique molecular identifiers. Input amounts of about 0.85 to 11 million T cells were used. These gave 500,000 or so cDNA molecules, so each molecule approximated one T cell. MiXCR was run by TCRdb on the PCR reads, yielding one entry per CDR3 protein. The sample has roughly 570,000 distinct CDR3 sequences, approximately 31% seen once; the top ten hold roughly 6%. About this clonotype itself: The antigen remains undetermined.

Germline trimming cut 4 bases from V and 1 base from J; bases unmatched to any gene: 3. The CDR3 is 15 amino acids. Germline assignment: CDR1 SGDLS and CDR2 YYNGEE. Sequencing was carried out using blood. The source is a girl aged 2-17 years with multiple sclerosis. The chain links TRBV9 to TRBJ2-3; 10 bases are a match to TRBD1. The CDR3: CASSWDRGGTDTQYF. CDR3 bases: TGTGCCAGCAGCTGGGACAGGGGCGGCACAGATACGCAGTATTTT.